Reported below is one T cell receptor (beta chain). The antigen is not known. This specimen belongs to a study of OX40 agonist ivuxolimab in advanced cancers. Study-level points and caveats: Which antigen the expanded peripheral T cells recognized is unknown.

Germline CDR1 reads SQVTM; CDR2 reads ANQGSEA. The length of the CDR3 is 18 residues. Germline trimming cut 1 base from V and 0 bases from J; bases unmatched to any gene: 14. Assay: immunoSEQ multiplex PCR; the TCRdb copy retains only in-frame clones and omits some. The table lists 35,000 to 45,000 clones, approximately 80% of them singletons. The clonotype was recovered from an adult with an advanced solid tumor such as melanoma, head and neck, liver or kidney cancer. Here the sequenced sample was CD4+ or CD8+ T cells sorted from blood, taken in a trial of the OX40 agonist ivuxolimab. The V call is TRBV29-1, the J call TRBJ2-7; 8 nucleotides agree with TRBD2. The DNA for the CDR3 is TGCAGCGTTGAAGCTGAGCGGGAGAGGAGAAGCAACTCCTACGAGCAGTACTTC. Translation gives CSVEAERERRSNSYEQYF.